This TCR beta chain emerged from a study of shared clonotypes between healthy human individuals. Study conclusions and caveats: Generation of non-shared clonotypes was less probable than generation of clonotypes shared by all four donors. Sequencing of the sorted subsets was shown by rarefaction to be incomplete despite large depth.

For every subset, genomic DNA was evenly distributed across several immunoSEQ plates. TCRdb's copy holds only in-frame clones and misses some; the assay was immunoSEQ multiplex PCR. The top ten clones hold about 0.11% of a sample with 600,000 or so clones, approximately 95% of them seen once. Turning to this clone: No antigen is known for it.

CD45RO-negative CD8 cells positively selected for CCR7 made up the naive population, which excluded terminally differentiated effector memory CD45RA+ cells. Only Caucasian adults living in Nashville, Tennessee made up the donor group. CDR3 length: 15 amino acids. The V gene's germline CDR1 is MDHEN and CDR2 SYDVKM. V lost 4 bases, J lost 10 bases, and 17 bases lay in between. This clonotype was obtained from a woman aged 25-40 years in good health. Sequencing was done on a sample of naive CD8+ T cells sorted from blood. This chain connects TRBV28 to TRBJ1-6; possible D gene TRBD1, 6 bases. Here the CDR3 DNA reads TGTGCCAGCAGTTCGTACAGGGTTCGAGGATCACCCCTCCACTTT. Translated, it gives CASSSYRVRGSPLHF. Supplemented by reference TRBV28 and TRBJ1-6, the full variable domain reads DVKVTQSSRYLVKRTGEKVFLECVQDMDHENMFWYRQDPGLGLRLIYFSYDVKMKEKGDIPEGYSVSREKKERFSLILESASTNQTSMYLCASSSYRVRGSPLHFGNGTRLTVT.